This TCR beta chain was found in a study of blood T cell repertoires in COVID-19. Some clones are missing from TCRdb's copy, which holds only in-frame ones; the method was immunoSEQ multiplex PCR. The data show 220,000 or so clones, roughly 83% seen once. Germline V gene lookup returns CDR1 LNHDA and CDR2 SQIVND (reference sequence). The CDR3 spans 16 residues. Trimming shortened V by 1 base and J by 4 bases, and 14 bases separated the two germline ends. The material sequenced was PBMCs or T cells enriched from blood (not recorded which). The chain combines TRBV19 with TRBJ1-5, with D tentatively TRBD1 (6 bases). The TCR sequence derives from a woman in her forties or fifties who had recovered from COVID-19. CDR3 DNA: TGTGCCAGTAGTATAGTAGGGGGAGAGGGAAATCAGCCCCAGCATTTT. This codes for CASSIVGGEGNQPQHF. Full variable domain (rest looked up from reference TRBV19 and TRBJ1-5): DGGITQSPKYLFRKEGQNVTLSCEQNLNHDAMYWYRQDPGQGLRLIYYSQIVNDFQKGDIAEGYSVSREKKESFPLTVTSAQKNPTAFYLCASSIVGGEGNQPQHFGDGTRLSIL.